The TCR beta chain under discussion was sequenced for a study of immune heterogeneity within non-small cell lung tumors (dated by TCRdb to 2017 to 2018). In terms of the full investigation: By histology, a handful of squamous cell carcinomas, 10 non-squamous carcinomas and 1 tumor not otherwise specified were included. Binding of neoantigens to the HLA alleles of each patient was predicted with netMHCpan-3.0 for mutant peptides of 8 to 11 amino acids. TCR repertoires were analyzed from 55 to 65 tumor loci of approximately 15 patients, whereas transcriptome data were available for only 44 loci from about 11 patients. The study combined whole-exome sequencing, RNA-seq and TCR beta repertoire sequencing of multiple spatially distinct regions from each NSCLC tumor to examine intratumoral immune heterogeneity. The paper as a whole reports these results and caveats: Identical dominant CDR3B clonotypes recurred across loci within a patient, yet different tumor locations also harbored unique high-frequency clones. A statistically significant but moderate positive correlation (R around 0.35) was observed between local T-cell repertoire clonality and local tumor mutational burden. High-frequency TCR beta clonotypes were largely distinct between individual patients.

Notes on this clonotype: Its antigen is still unknown. Per-base qualities were not stored, and no clone one base away is much larger.

The CDR3 sequence holds 14 residues, the cysteine and phenylalanine included. Only CDR3 DNA remains: 42 bases, in frame from the first base. Compared with germline, V lacks 6 bases and J lacks 5 bases; bases without a gene match: 11. From the germline V gene (reference sequence), CDR1 is DFQATT and CDR2 is SNEGSKA. A multiplex PCR system amplified the TCR beta CDR3 region, with a first 10-cycle round using 32 V-gene forward and 13 J-gene reverse primers. First-round PCR used a QIAGEN Multiplex PCR Kit, and primer sequences were filed in Chinese patent CN105087789A. A second PCR round added Illumina universal primers using the Phusion High-Fidelity PCR Kit. Sequencing of the TCR libraries was done on the Illumina HiSeq X Ten platform in paired-end mode with a 151 bp read length. In the paper's pipeline: Reads lacking multiplex PCR primers were removed with Cutadapt, read pairs were merged with PEAR, and CDR3 regions were called with MiXCR default settings. Shannon entropy measured repertoire diversity, while clonality was calculated as one minus the Shannon entropy divided by the ln of the count of productive unique sequences. Clonotypes at a frequency of at least 0.5% were defined as dominant or high-frequency T-cell clones. Using fastp trimming at Q25 and MiXCR clonotype assembly, TCRdb reanalyzed the public sequencing data and kept in-frame beta chains. Each CDR3 protein gets just one entry, which takes the most common genes and DNA from the rows behind it. The V and J calls here are based on TCRdb, not the publication. A total of 10,000 or so distinct CDR3 sequences appear in this sample, roughly 29% of them only once. Jointly, the top ten make up 25% to 30% of the sample.

Genomic DNA was extracted from bulk tumor tissue and used as the TCR template, and approximately 600 ng gDNA was amplified per sample. Multiple biopsies per primary tumor were taken during surgery, spaced as far apart as possible within the tumor mass. The study cohort was described as untreated, and the patients were newly diagnosed NSCLC cases having curative surgery. The donor group was made up of 15 or so newly diagnosed non-small cell lung cancer patients undergoing surgery with curative intent. Two independent pathologists examined the resected tumor masses. Only DNA and RNA samples of high quality went on to sequencing.

The sample consisted of lung tumor tissue. Rearrangement joined TRBV20-1 to TRBJ2-7, with TRBD1 matching 9 junction bases. This clonotype was obtained from a woman aged 50 to 65 with non-small cell lung cancer. The CDR3 protein: CSAKPGQGRHEQYF. The DNA reads TGCAGTGCAAAACCGGGACAGGGTAGGCACGAGCAGTACTTC.